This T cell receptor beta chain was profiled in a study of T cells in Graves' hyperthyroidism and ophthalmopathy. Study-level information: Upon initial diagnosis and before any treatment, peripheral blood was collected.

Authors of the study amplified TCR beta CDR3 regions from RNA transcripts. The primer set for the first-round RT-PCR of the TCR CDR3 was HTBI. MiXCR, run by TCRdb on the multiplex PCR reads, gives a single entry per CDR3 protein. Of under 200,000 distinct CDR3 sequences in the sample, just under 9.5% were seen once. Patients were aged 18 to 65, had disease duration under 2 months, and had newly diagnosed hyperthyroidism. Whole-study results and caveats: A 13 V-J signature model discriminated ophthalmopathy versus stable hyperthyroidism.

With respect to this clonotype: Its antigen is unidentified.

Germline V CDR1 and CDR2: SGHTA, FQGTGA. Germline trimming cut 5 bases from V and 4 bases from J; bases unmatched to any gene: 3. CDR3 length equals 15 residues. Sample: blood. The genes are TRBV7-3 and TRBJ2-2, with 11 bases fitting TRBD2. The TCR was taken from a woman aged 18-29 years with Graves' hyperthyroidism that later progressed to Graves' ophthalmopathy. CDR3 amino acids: CASSPGLAGTGELFF. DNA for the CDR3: TGTGCCAGCAGCCCTGGACTAGCGGGCACCGGGGAGCTGTTTTTT.